This TCR beta chain was sequenced for a study of cytomegalovirus exposure and HLA in healthy donors. Overall study: Early released data had 80 million or so unique TCRs, all coming from HLA-typed donors.

The PCR used 60 Vbeta and 13 Jbeta primers. Authors' analysis steps: A follow-up analysis tallied tens of millions of unique TCR beta chains, 9 million to 11 million shared. Sequenced by immunoSEQ multiplex PCR; TCRdb stores in-frame clones only, minus some. That table supplies the V and J calls and clone size; D and trimming were determined from the DNA. Of around 110,000 clones listed, 65% are singletons. With regard to this clone: Its antigen is undetermined.

The CDR3 has 9 residues. Trimming left V 3 bases short and J 7 bases short, with 4 bases between. Per the germline V gene, CDR1 is SQVTM and CDR2 is ANQGSEA. Findings and caveats of the study: According to the study, roughly 180 TCR beta chains were cytomegalovirus-associated. Later analysis revealed greater clonal expansion in HLA-associated TCR beta chains than in equally common others.

The V gene is TRBV29-1, the J gene TRBJ2-7; no firm D call. Sequenced sample: PBMCs. This clonotype was sampled from a woman in her thirties or forties in good health and CMV-seropositive. The chain's CDR3 is CSVDLEQYF. The DNA for the CDR3 is TGCAGCGTTGACCTTGAGCAGTACTTC.